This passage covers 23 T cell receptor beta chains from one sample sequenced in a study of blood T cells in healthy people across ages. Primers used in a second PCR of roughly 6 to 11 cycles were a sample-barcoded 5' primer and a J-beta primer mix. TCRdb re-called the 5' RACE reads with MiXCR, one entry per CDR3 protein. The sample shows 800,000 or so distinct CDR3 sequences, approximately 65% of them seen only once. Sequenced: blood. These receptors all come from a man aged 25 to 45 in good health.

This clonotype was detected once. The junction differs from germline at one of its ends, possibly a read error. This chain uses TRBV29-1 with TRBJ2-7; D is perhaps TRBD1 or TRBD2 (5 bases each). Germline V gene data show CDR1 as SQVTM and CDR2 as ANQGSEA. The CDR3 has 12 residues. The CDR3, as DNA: TGCAGCGTTGAAGATCCCGGGGCCGAGCTGTACTTC. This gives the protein CSVEDPGAELYF.

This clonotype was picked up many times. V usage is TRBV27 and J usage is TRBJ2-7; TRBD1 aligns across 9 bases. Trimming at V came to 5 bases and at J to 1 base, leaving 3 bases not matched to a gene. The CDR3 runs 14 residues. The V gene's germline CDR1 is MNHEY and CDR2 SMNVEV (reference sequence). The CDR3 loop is CASSRGQGSYEQYF. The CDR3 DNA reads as TGTGCCAGCAGTAGGGGACAGGGTTCCTACGAGCAGTACTTC.

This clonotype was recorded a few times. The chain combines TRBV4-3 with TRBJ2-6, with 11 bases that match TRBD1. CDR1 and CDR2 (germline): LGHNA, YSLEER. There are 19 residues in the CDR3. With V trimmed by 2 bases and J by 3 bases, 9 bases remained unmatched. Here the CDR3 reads CASSQLLDRGRGGANVLTF. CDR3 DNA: TGCGCCAGCAGCCAACTACTGGACAGGGGGCGAGGTGGGGCCAACGTCCTGACTTTC.

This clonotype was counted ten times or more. CDR3 amino acids: CASSPRTVSYEQYF. In DNA form, the CDR3 reads TGTGCCAGCAGTCCCCGGACGGTCTCCTACGAGCAGTACTTC. The V gene is TRBV12-3 or TRBV12-4, the J gene TRBJ2-7; D not resolved. This CDR3 has 14 residues. V gave up 5 bases and J gave up 0 bases, with 11 bases separating them.

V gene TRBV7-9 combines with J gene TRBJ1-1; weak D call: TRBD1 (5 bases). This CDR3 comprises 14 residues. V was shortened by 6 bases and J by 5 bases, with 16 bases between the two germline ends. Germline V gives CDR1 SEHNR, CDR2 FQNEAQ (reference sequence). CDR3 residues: CASSQPGGETEAFF. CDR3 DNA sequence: TGTGCCAGCAGTCAACCCGGGGGAGAGACTGAAGCTTTCTTT.

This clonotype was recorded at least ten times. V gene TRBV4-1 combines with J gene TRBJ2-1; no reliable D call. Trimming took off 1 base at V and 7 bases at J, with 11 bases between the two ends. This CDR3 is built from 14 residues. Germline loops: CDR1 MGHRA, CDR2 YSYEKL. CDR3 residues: CASSQGRYPNEQFF. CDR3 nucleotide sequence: TGCGCCAGCAGCCAAGGCCGGTATCCAAATGAGCAGTTCTTC.

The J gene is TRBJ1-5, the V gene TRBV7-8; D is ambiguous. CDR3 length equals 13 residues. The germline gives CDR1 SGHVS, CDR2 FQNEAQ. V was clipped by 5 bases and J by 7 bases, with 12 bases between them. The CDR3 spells CASSDRLNQPQHF. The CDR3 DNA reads TGTGCCAGCAGCGACCGGCTCAACCAGCCCCAGCATTTT.

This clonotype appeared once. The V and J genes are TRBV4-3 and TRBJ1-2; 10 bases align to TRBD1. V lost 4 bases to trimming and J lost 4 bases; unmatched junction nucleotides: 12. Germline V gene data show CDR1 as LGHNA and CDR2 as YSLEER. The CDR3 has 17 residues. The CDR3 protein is CASSPTYGTGAFYGYTF. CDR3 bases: TGCGCCAGCAGCCCCACCTATGGGACAGGGGCCTTCTATGGCTACACCTTC.

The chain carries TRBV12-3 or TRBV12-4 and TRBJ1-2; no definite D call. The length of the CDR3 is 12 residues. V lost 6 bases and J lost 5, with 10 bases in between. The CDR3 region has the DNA TGTGCCAGCAGCACGAACGCGTATGGCTACACCTTC. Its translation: CASSTNAYGYTF.

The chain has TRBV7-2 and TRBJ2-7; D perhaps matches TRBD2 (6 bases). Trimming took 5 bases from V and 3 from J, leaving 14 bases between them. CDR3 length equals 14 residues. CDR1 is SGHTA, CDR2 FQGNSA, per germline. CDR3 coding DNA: TGTGCCAGCAGCCCAACTAGCCAAAACTACGAGCAGTACTTC. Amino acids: CASSPTSQNYEQYF.

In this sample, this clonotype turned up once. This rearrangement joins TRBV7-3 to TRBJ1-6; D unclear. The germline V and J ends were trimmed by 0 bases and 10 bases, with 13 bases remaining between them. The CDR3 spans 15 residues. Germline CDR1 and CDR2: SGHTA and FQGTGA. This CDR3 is CASSLTGRGESPLHF. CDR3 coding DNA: TGTGCCAGCAGCTTAACAGGACGAGGAGAGTCACCCCTCCACTTT.

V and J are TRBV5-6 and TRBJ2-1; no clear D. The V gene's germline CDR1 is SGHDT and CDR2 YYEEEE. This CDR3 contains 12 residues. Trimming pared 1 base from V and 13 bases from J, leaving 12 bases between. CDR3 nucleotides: TGTGCCAGCAGCTTGTGGGGTGAGACCCAGTTCTTC. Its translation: CASSLWGETQFF.

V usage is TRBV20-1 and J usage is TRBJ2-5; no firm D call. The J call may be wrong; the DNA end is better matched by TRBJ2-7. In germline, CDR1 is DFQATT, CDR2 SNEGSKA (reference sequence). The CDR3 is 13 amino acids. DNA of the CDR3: TGCAGTGCTAGAGCGCGACTGGGCTACGAGCAGTACTTC. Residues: CSARARLGYEQYF.

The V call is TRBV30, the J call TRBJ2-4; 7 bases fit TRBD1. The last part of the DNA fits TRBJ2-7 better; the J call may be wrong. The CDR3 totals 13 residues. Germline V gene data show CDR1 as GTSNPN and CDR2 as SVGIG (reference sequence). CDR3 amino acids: CAWSVQGQREQYF. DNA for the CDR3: TGTGCCTGGAGTGTACAGGGGCAGCGCGAGCAGTACTTC.

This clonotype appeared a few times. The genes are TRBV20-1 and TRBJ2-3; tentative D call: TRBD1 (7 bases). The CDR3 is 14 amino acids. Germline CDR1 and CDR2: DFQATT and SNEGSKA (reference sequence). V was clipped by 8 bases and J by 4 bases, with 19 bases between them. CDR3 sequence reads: CSPGGLQWADTQYF. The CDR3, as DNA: TGCAGTCCAGGGGGACTCCAATGGGCAGATACGCAGTATTTT.

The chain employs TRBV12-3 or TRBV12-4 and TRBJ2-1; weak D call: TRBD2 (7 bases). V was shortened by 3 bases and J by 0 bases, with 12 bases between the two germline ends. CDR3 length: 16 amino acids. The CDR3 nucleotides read TGTGCCAGCAGTTTTGGGGGGGGCCTCTCCTACAATGAGCAGTTCTTC. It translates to CASSFGGGLSYNEQFF.

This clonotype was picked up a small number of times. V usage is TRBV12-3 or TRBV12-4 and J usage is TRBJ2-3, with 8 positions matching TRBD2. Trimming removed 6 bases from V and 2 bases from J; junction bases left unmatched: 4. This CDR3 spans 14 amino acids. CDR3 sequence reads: CASSGLAPTDTQYF. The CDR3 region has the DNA TGTGCCAGCAGCGGACTAGCTCCCACAGATACGCAGTATTTT.

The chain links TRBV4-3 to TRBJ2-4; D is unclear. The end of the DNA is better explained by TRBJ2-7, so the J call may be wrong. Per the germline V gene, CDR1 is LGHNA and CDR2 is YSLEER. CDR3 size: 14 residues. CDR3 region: CASSQDVGRYEQYF. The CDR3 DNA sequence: TGCGCCAGCAGCCAAGATGTAGGAAGATACGAGCAGTACTTC.

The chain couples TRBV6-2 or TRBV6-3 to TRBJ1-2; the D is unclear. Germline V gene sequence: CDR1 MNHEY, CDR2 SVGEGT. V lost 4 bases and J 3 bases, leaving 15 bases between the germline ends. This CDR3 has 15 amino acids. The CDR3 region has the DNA TGTGCCAGCAGTTCTTTGCGACCGATAGACTATGGCTACACCTTC. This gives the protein CASSSLRPIDYGYTF.

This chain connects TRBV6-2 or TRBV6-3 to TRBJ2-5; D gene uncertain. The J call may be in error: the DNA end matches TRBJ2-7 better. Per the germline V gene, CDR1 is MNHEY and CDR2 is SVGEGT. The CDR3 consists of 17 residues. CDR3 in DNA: TGTGCCAGCAGTCACTTTGACGAGTACCCTAGAGCCTACGAGCAGTACTTC. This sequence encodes CASSHFDEYPRAYEQYF.

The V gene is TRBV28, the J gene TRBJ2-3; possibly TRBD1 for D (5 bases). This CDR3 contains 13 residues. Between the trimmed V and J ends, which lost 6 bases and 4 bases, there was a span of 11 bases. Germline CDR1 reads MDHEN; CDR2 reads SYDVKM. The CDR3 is CASRQQGADTQYF. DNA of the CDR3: TGTGCCAGCAGACAGCAGGGCGCAGATACGCAGTATTTT.

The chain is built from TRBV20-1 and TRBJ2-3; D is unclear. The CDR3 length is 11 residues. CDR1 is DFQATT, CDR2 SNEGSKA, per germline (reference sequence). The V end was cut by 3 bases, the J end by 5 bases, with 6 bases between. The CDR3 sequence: CSASRRDTQYF. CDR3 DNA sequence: TGCAGTGCTAGTAGGAGAGATACGCAGTATTTT.

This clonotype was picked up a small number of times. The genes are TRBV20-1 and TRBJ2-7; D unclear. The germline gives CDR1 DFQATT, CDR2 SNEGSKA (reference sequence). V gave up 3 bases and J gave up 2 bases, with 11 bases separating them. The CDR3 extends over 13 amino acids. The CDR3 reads CSARWASPYEQYF. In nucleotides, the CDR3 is TGCAGTGCTAGGTGGGCATCACCCTACGAGCAGTACTTC.